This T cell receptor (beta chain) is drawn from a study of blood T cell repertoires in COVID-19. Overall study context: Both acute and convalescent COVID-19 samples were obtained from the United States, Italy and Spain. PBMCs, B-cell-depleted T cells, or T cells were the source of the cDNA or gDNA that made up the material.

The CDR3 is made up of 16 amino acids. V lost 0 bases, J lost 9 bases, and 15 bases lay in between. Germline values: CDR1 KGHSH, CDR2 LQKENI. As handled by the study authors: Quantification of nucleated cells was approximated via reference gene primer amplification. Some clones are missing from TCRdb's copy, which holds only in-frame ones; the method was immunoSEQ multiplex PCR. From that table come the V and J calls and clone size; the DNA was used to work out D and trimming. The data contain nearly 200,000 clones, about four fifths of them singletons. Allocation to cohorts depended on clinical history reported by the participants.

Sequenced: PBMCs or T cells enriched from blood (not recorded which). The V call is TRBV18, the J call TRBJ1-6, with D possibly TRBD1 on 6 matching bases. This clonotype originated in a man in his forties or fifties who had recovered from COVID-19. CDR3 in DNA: TGTGCCAGCTCACCACCGACAGGCCAACGCAGTTCACCCCTCCACTTT. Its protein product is CASSPPTGQRSSPLHF. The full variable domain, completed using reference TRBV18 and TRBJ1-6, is NAGVMQNPRHLVRRRGQEARLRCSPMKGHSHVYWYRQLPEEGLKFMVYLQKENIIDESGMPKERFSAEFPKEGPSILRIQQVVRGDSAAYFCASSPPTGQRSSPLHFGNGTRLTVT.